The 4 T cell receptor beta chains in this list originate from one sample, sequenced in a study of siplizumab effects on memory and regulatory T cells. The protocol was immunoSEQ multiplex PCR, while the TCRdb copy is restricted to in-frame clones and leaves out a portion. The sample has just over 60,000 clones; roughly 78% are singletons. Input material: memory CD4+ T cells sorted from blood. Receptors originate from a human donor in good health.

This clone has more than one count but fewer than ten. This rearrangement joins TRBV14 to TRBJ2-2; D possibly corresponds to TRBD1 (5 bases). Trimming removed 2 bases at V and 4 bases at J, with 26 bases between. The CDR3 contains 20 residues. The germline CDR1 and CDR2 sequences are SGHDN and FVKESK. The CDR3: CASSQTSSWGPQGSTGELFF. The DNA of the CDR3 is TGTGCCAGCAGCCAAACGTCATCGTGGGGCCCGCAGGGTAGCACCGGGGAGCTGTTTTTT.

This clone was counted a few times. V and J are TRBV9 and TRBJ2-3; the D gene is possibly TRBD1 (5 bases). Deletions cut 3 bases from V and 2 bases from J, with 10 bases between. CDR1 and CDR2 from the germline V gene are SGDLS and YYNGEE. This CDR3 has 14 residues. CDR3 nucleotide sequence: TGTGCCAGCAGCGGAGGACAACTCACAGATACGCAGTATTTT. The encoded protein is CASSGGQLTDTQYF.

The genes are TRBV6-1 and TRBJ1-2; 7 nucleotides line up with TRBD1. This CDR3 is built from 12 residues. The trim removed 8 bases at V and 2 bases at J, leaving 2 bases unmatched. Per germline, CDR1 MNHNS and CDR2 SASEGT. The CDR3 here is CASQTGNYGYTF. The CDR3 DNA is TGTGCCAGCCAGACAGGGAACTATGGCTACACCTTC.

This clone is a singleton in its sample. The chain links TRBV6-1 to TRBJ2-3; a possible D gene is TRBD1 (6 bases). Germline CDR1 is MNHNS and CDR2 is SASEGT. The V and J ends lost 3 bases and 1 base respectively, with 11 bases between them. The CDR3 length is 15 residues. CDR3 loop: CASSDRGWGTDTQYF. As DNA, the CDR3 is TGTGCCAGCAGTGACAGGGGATGGGGCACAGATACGCAGTATTTT.